The 21 T cell receptor beta chains reported below all come from one sample, sequenced in a study of control samples from healthy donors and cancer patients. Profiled with immunoSEQ multiplex PCR; TCRdb holds only in-frame clones, not every one. The sample lists over 100,000 clones; about 87% were seen once. What was sequenced was blood. These receptor sequences come from a man aged 35 to 55 in good health.

This clone was observed a handful of times. This sample includes further DNA sequences coding for the same CDR3. The V call is TRBV3-1 (or the pseudogene TRBV3-2), the J call TRBJ1-1; D perhaps matches TRBD1 (6 bases). The ends were cut back, 1 base at V and 10 bases at J, with 7 bases in the middle. The V gene's germline CDR1 is LGHDT and CDR2 YNNKEL (reference sequence). The CDR3 runs 11 residues. The DNA for the CDR3 is TGTGCCAGCAGCCAAGGAGGGGGAGCTTTCTTT. Translated, it gives CASSQGGGAFF.

The genes are TRBV6-6 and TRBJ1-4; 7 bases are a match to TRBD1. CDR1 is MNHNY and CDR2 is SVGAGI in the germline V gene (reference sequence). The CDR3 extends over 14 amino acids. V was clipped by 8 bases and J by 4 bases; unmatched bases: 7. The CDR3 loop is CASCRTGLNEKLFF. The CDR3 region has the DNA TGTGCCAGCTGCAGGACAGGCCTTAATGAAAAACTGTTTTTT.

The chain couples TRBV28 to TRBJ2-7; no reliable D call. Trimming took 5 bases from V and 0 from J, leaving 14 bases between them. The length of the CDR3 is 15 residues. Germline V gene data show CDR1 as MDHEN and CDR2 as SYDVKM. The CDR3 nucleotides read TGTGCCAGCAGTACATCAACGATCGGCTCCTACGAGCAGTACTTC. The encoded protein is CASSTSTIGSYEQYF. The complete variable domain, with remaining parts taken from reference TRBV28 and TRBJ2-7, reads DVKVTQSSRYLVKRTGEKVFLECVQDMDHENMFWYRQDPGLGLRLIYFSYDVKMKEKGDIPEGYSVSREKKERFSLILESASTNQTSMYLCASSTSTIGSYEQYFGPGTRLTVT.

V gene TRBV11-2 combines with J gene TRBJ1-4, with TRBD1 identical over 10 bases. CDR1 SGHAT and CDR2 FQNNGV come from the germline V gene. The CDR3 contains 14 residues. V trimming: 5 bases; J trimming: 8 bases; junction bases outside the gene matches: 5. The CDR3 here is CASSPTGGEEKLFF. In DNA, the CDR3 is TGTGCCAGCAGCCCGACAGGGGGCGAAGAAAAACTGTTTTTT.

The chain couples TRBV6-2 or TRBV6-3 to TRBJ1-1; D remains unclear. The V gene lost 3 bases and the J gene lost 11 bases, with 10 bases spanning the gap. Germline CDR1 is MNHEY and CDR2 is SVGEGT. The CDR3 length is 11 residues. DNA of the CDR3: TGTGCCAGCAGTTATGAACAGAGGGCTTTCTTT. Amino acid sequence: CASSYEQRAFF.

The V and J genes are TRBV7-9 and TRBJ2-7; 8 bases align to TRBD1. There are 13 residues in the CDR3. Germline V gene lookup returns CDR1 SEHNR and CDR2 FQNEAQ (reference sequence). The V gene end was trimmed by 8 bases and the J gene end by 3 bases; junction bases not matched to a gene: 6. CDR3: CASRPGQGYEQYF. The CDR3, as DNA: TGTGCCAGCCGCCCCGGACAGGGCTACGAGCAGTACTTC.

The V gene is TRBV7-8, the J gene TRBJ1-3; D may be TRBD1 (6 bases). CDR1 is SGHVS, CDR2 FQNEAQ, per germline. This CDR3 spans 13 amino acids. V lost 5 bases to trimming and J lost 3 bases, with 8 bases between them. For the CDR3, the DNA is TGTGCCAGCAGCACGGACAGTGGAAACACCATATATTTT. The encoded protein is CASSTDSGNTIYF.

CDR3 residues: CASSLAFGDTEAFF. CDR3 sequence (DNA): TGTGCCAGCAGCTTAGCGTTCGGGGACACTGAAGCTTTCTTT. This chain connects TRBV7-8 to TRBJ1-1; no definite D call. CDR1 SGHVS and CDR2 FQNEAQ come from the germline V gene. CDR3 length: 14 residues. V lost 0 bases and J lost 3, with 8 bases in between.

V usage is TRBV2 and J usage is TRBJ2-1, with 8 bases fitting TRBD2. J lost 5 bases, V lost 9 bases, and 9 bases had no gene match. This CDR3 is 14 amino acids long. Per germline, CDR1 SNHLY and CDR2 FYNNEI. Here the CDR3 reads CASTRTSRNNEQFF. In DNA form, the CDR3 reads TGTGCCAGTACCAGGACTAGCAGAAACAATGAGCAGTTCTTC. Based on the CDR3 plus reference TRBV2 and TRBJ2-1, the full variable domain is EPEVTQTPSHQVTQMGQEVILRCVPISNHLYFYWYRQILGQKVEFLVSFYNNEISEKSEIFDDQFSVERPDGSNFTLKIRSTKLEDSAMYFCASTRTSRNNEQFFGPGTRLTVL.

V usage is TRBV10-3 and J usage is TRBJ2-7; the match to TRBD1 covers 11 bases. Germline V CDR1 and CDR2: ENHRY, SYGVKD. CDR3 length: 14 residues. V lost 9 bases to trimming and J lost 3 bases; unmatched junction nucleotides: 7. The CDR3 region has the DNA TGTGCCATGAGACCCGGGACAGGGGGCTACGAGCAGTACTTC. It yields the protein CAMRPGTGGYEQYF.

The chain links TRBV18 to TRBJ1-2; weak D call: TRBD1 (5 bases). In germline, CDR1 is KGHSH, CDR2 LQKENI. Trimming removed 3 bases at V and 1 base at J, with 27 bases between. This CDR3 spans 20 amino acids. In nucleotides, the CDR3 is TGTGCCAGCTCACCCCGTGTCGGAGGGGACGGACGATCTCTTAACTATGGCTACACCTTC. Translation gives CASSPRVGGDGRSLNYGYTF.

V gene TRBV9 combines with J gene TRBJ2-1, with a possible D match to TRBD1 (6 bases). The germline V gene has CDR1 SGDLS and CDR2 YYNGEE. The CDR3 covers 15 residues. Deletions cut 4 bases from V and 3 bases from J, with 14 bases between. This CDR3 reads CASSPQGQNYNEQFF. In nucleotides, the CDR3 is TGTGCCAGCAGCCCCCAAGGACAGAACTACAATGAGCAGTTCTTC.

This rearrangement joins TRBV11-3 to TRBJ2-2; D possibly matches TRBD1 or TRBD2 (6 bases each). The germline CDR1 and CDR2 sequences are SGHNT and YENEEA. V lost 0 bases to trimming and J lost 5 bases, with 13 bases between them. The CDR3 totals 16 residues. The CDR3 loop is CASSLERGRGTGELFF. The CDR3 DNA reads as TGTGCCAGCAGCTTAGAGCGGGGCAGGGGTACCGGGGAGCTGTTTTTT.

The chain is built from TRBV9 and TRBJ1-2; 8 bases match TRBD1. J gave up 4 bases and V 0 bases, and 2 bases lay outside the gene matches. Germline values: CDR1 SGDLS, CDR2 YYNGEE. The CDR3 consists of 14 residues. The CDR3 DNA is TGTGCCAGCAGCGTAGGGGGGACAGGCTATGGCTACACCTTC. Its translation: CASSVGGTGYGYTF.

The rearrangement uses TRBV18 and TRBJ1-6; D is possibly TRBD1 (5 bases). The V gene's germline CDR1 is KGHSH and CDR2 LQKENI. The V gene lost 5 bases and the J gene lost 7 bases, with 15 bases spanning the gap. The CDR3 totals 15 residues. The CDR3 loop is CASSGDSLKNSPLHF. The CDR3 DNA is TGTGCCAGCTCAGGCGACAGTCTTAAAAATTCACCCCTCCACTTT.

The rearrangement joins TRBV4-3 to TRBJ2-1; tentative D call: TRBD2 (5 bases). V dropped 1 base and J dropped 0 bases, with 19 bases sitting between them. This CDR3 is built from 19 residues. Germline lookup yields CDR1 LGHNA and CDR2 YSLEER. The CDR3 nucleotides read TGCGCCAGCAGCCAAGCGAGACTACCACTTATGAGCTCCTACAATGAGCAGTTCTTC. It translates to CASSQARLPLMSSYNEQFF.

The chain employs TRBV24-1 and TRBJ2-3; possibly TRBD2 for D (7 bases). Between the trimmed V and J ends, which lost 4 bases and 5 bases, there was a span of 12 bases. The CDR3 has 14 amino acids. Germline CDR1 is KGHDR and CDR2 is SFDVKD. Written as DNA, the CDR3 is TGTGCCACCAGTGAGAGGGGGGGGGAAGATACGCAGTATTTT. This translates into CATSERGGEDTQYF.

J is TRBJ1-2 and V is TRBV23-1; TRBD1 aligns across 9 bases. TRBV23-1 is an ORF; its function is uncertain. The length of the CDR3 is 14 residues. V dropped 1 base and J dropped 5; count of bases not matched to a gene: 2. CDR3 region: CASSQYRGRYGYTF. The CDR3 DNA sequence: TGCGCCAGCAGTCAATACAGGGGGCGATATGGCTACACCTTC.

The chain uses TRBV9 and TRBJ2-7, with TRBD2 matching 15 bases. The J segment lost 4 bases and the V segment lost 3 bases, leaving 5 bases of the junction unmatched. The CDR3 covers 16 residues. The germline CDR1 and CDR2 sequences are SGDLS and YYNGEE. In DNA, the CDR3 is TGTGCCAGCAGCGGAGGACTAGCGGGGGGGCTATACGAGCAGTACTTC. The encoded protein is CASSGGLAGGLYEQYF.

This chain connects TRBV21-1 to TRBJ1-1; no DNA check was done on the table's D call, TRBD1. TRBV21-1 represents a pseudogene. The CDR3 is 15 amino acids. The CDR3 here is CAPLGARVVNTEAFF. CDR3 nucleotide sequence: TGTGCCCCCTTAGGGGCGCGCGTCGTGAACACTGAAGCTTTCTTT.

This chain uses TRBV15 with TRBJ1-5; no reliable D call. Germline CDR1 LNHNV, CDR2 YYDKDF (reference sequence). The CDR3 is 12 residues long. Trimming removed 3 bases at V and 7 bases at J, with 7 bases between. CDR3 sequence (DNA): TGTGCCACCAGCAGGGGTGGACAGCCCCAGCATTTT. Translating gives CATSRGGQPQHF.